This T cell receptor (beta chain) derives from a study of blood T cell repertoires in COVID-19. Study-level background: The United States, Italy and Spain were the sources of the acute and convalescent COVID-19 samples.

Sequencing used immunoSEQ multiplex PCR; TCRdb keeps in-frame clones, though not all of them. The sample lists 110,000 to 150,000 clones, 81% occurring once. Germline loops: CDR1 MNHEY, CDR2 SMNVEV (reference sequence). V shed 8 bases and J shed 1 base, with 12 bases lying between them. CDR3 length equals 13 residues. The chain carries TRBV27 and TRBJ2-7; perhaps TRBD2 as D (6 bases). The sequencing input was peripheral blood. The TCR was taken from a human donor in a cohort sampled during active COVID-19. The CDR3 protein is CASGSGGSYEQYF. In DNA, the CDR3 is TGTGCCAGCGGGAGTGGGGGGTCCTACGAGCAGTACTTC.